This TCR beta chain is from a study of blood T cell repertoires in COVID-19. This CDR3 comprises 15 residues. V lost 7 bases and J lost 4; bases outside the gene matches: 6. Germline V CDR1 and CDR2: SGHNT, YENEEA. Sequencing was performed with immunoSEQ multiplex PCR; in TCRdb, only in-frame clones are kept and a portion is missing. Here the sample spans about 46,000 clones, 88% being singletons. The sample comprised peripheral blood. The chain couples TRBV11-3 to TRBJ1-6; 8 bases agree with TRBD1. The sequence came from a human donor with active COVID-19. The donor label of this sample is uncertain. The DNA of the CDR3 is TGTGCCAGCACTCAGCAGGGGGCATATAATTCACCCCTCCACTTT. Its protein product is CASTQQGAYNSPLHF.